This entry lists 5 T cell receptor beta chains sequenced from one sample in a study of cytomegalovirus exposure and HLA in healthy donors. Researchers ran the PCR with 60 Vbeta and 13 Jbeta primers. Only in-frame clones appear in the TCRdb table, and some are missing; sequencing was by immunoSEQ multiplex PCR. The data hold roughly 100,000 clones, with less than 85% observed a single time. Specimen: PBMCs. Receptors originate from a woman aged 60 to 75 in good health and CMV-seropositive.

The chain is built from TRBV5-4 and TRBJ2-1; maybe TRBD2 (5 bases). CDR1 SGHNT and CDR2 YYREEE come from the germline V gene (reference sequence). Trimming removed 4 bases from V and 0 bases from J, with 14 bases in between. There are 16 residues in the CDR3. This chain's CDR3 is CASSDSEGSSYNEQFF. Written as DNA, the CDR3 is TGTGCCAGCAGCGATTCAGAGGGCAGCTCCTACAATGAGCAGTTCTTC.

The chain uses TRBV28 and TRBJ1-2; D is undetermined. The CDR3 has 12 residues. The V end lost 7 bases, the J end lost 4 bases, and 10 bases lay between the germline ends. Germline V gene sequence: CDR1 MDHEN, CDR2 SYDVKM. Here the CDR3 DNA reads TGTGCCAGCACCGTCCTCGGCTATGGCTACACCTTC. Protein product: CASTVLGYGYTF.

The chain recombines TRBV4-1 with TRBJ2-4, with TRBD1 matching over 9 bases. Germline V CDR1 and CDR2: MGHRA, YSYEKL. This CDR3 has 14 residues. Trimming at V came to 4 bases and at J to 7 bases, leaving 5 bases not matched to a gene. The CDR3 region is CASSRGQGGNIQYF. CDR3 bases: TGCGCCAGCAGCCGGGGACAGGGTGGGAACATTCAGTACTTC.

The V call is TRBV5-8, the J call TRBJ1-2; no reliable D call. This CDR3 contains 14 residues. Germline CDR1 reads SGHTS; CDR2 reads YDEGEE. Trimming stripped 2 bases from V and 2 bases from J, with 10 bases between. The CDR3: CASSLTTGNYGYTF. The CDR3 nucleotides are TGTGCCAGCAGCTTAACGACGGGGAACTATGGCTACACCTTC.

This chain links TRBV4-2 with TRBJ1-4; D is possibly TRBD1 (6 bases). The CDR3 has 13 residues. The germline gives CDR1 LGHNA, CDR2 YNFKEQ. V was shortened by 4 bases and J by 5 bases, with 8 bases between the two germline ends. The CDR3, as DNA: TGTGCCAGCAGCCGGGACACAAATGAAAAACTGTTTTTT. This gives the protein CASSRDTNEKLFF.